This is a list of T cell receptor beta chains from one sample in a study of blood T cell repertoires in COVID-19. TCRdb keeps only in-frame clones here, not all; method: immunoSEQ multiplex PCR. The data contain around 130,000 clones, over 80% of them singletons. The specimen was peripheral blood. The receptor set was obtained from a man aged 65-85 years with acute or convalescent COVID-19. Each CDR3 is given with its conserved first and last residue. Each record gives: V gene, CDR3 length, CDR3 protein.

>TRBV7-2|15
CASSPSRGLYNEQFF
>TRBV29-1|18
CSVEDQIREAGVMGTQYF
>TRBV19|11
CASSSLDTQYF
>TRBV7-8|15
CASSFSNRGDTEAFF
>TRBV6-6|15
CASKGGGGRSYEQYF
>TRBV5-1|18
CASSLAPTGGGSRETQYF
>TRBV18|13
CASSPGTNYEQYF
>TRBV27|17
CASSLLQRGGYTGELFF
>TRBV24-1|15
CATSGWDSSTDTQYF
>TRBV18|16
CASSPRGGPSTDTQYF